Shown below are 10 T cell receptor beta chains from a single sample sequenced in a study of beta chain features in type 1 diabetes. Regarding the study as a whole: Among patients with Type 1 diabetes, TCRB CDR3s were moderately but significantly shorter in every one of the four CD4+ subsets.

No antigen has been assigned to these receptors. Expressed TCRB transcripts were sequenced because the isolated RNA had all been reverse transcribed beforehand. Only in-frame clones appear in the TCRdb table, and some are missing; sequencing was by immunoSEQ multiplex PCR. In the table there are about 120,000 clones, 15% to 20% of which are singletons. Material: central memory CD4+ T cells from blood. Source of these receptors: a man between 18 and 29 years old with type 1 diabetes.

The V gene is TRBV2, the J gene TRBJ2-1; tentative D call: TRBD2 (7 bases). The V gene's germline CDR1 is SNHLY and CDR2 FYNNEI. Trimming left V 9 bases short and J 5 bases short, with 23 bases between. CDR3 length: 16 residues. CDR3 nucleotides: TGTGCCAGTGGGGGGGGCCTACTTTTAATGAACAATGAGCAGTTCTTC. As protein: CASGGGLLLMNNEQFF.

The V and J genes are TRBV28 and TRBJ2-3; 7 bases align to TRBD2. Germline-derived CDR1 and CDR2 are MDHEN and SYDVKM. The CDR3 has 17 amino acids. V dropped 3 bases and J dropped 4; count of bases not matched to a gene: 13. The CDR3, as DNA: TGTGCCAGCAGTTTGCCTGGACTCGCGGGAGCTCCAGATACGCAGTATTTT. This encodes CASSLPGLAGAPDTQYF.

This clone was counted at least ten times. This chain connects TRBV4-3 to TRBJ2-1; 11 bases are shared with TRBD2. The CDR3 totals 15 residues. Trimming removed 2 bases from V and 7 bases from J; junction bases left unmatched: 4. Germline assignment: CDR1 LGHNA and CDR2 YSLEER. The CDR3, as DNA: TGCGCCAGCAGCCAACCTAGCGGGGGGACGAATGAGCAGTTCTTC. Amino acids: CASSQPSGGTNEQFF.

The chain employs TRBV11-2 and TRBJ1-3; the D is unclear. The germline V gene encodes CDR1 SGHAT and CDR2 FQNNGV. CDR3 length: 15 amino acids. The germline V and J ends were trimmed by 6 bases and 0 bases, with 12 bases remaining between them. The DNA of the CDR3 is TGTGCCAGCAGGCCCTTCGGGAGCTCTGGAAACACCATATATTTT. It codes for CASRPFGSSGNTIYF.

This clone was picked up many times. The chain combines TRBV6-6 with TRBJ2-1; no clear D. Trimming removed 1 base from V and 0 bases from J, with 10 bases in between. Germline V gene data show CDR1 as MNHNY and CDR2 as SVGAGI (reference sequence). The CDR3 runs to 16 residues. The CDR3 nucleotides read TGTGCCAGCAGTTACTTAAGCACGAGCTCCTACAATGAGCAGTTCTTC. This encodes CASSYLSTSSYNEQFF.

This clone was recorded at least ten times. This chain connects TRBV4-3 to TRBJ2-7; 7 bases line up with TRBD1. After removal of 1 base from V and 2 bases from J, the junction contained 5 bases not matched to a gene. Per germline, CDR1 LGHNA and CDR2 YSLEER. CDR3 length equals 15 residues. CDR3 coding DNA: TGCGCCAGCAGCCAAGTGGGACAGTCGGCCTACGAGCAGTACTTC. It codes for CASSQVGQSAYEQYF.

The V and J genes are TRBV9 and TRBJ1-3; no firm D call. The CDR3 consists of 15 residues. Trimming left V 2 bases short and J 0 bases short, with 9 bases between. The germline CDR1 and CDR2 sequences are SGDLS and YYNGEE. CDR3 DNA: TGTGCCAGCAGCGTGACACCAGTCTCTGGAAACACCATATATTTT. It yields the protein CASSVTPVSGNTIYF.

This clone showed up just a few times. The rearrangement uses TRBV10-3 and TRBJ1-2; 7 positions match TRBD1. With V trimmed by 11 bases and J by 7 bases, 10 bases remained unmatched. The CDR3 spans 12 residues. CDR1 and CDR2 from the germline V gene are ENHRY and SYGVKD. This chain's CDR3 is CAGSDRDAGYTF. In nucleotides, the CDR3 is TGTGCCGGGAGCGACAGGGACGCTGGCTACACCTTC.

This chain connects TRBV19 to TRBJ2-3, with unresolved D. Germline V gives CDR1 LNHDA, CDR2 SQIVND (reference sequence). The CDR3 loop spans 12 amino acids. V was clipped by 2 bases and J by 0 bases, with 0 bases between them. CDR3 coding DNA: TGTGCCAGTAGTATAAGCACAGATACGCAGTATTTT. Protein sequence: CASSISTDTQYF.

This clone was counted between two and nine times. The genes are TRBV9 and TRBJ1-1; a possible D gene is TRBD1 (6 bases). Trimming pared 2 bases from V and 5 bases from J, leaving 13 bases between. CDR1 is SGDLS and CDR2 is YYNGEE in the germline V gene. The CDR3 runs 14 residues. This CDR3 reads CASSVGRGGTEAFF. The CDR3 coding sequence is TGTGCCAGCAGCGTCGGAAGAGGGGGTACTGAAGCTTTCTTT.